The following is a TCR beta chain sequence with its context. The record originates from a study of blood T cell repertoires in COVID-19. V lost 3 bases, J lost 2 bases, and 11 bases stayed unmatched. The germline V gene has CDR1 SGDLS and CDR2 YYNGEE. The CDR3 is 17 amino acids. Per the authors' pipeline: Scientists estimated how many nucleated cells there were by amplifying reference gene primers. The data were produced by immunoSEQ multiplex PCR, yet TCRdb's version contains in-frame clones alone and is incomplete. V, J and clone size are those of that table, while D and trimming were read from the DNA. The data show about 220,000 clones, over 60% seen once.

The receptor comes from a woman aged 70 to 79 with acute or convalescent COVID-19. V and J are TRBV9 and TRBJ2-7; TRBD1 matches 10 bases. Sequencing was carried out using peripheral blood. In DNA, the CDR3 is TGTGCCAGCAGCGGCCGGGACAGGGGTCAAAGGGCCTACGAGCAGTACTTC. Protein product: CASSGRDRGQRAYEQYF.